The 5 T cell receptor beta chains below all came from one sample that was sequenced in a study of human T cells and chemical hapten exposure. The sample's time point: pre-sensitization, week 0. Treatment specified: therapeutic diphenylcyclopropenone sensitization with weekly scalp DPC. One entry per CDR3 protein, called by TCRdb with MiXCR from the RACE reads. The sample has around 250,000 distinct CDR3 sequences, about 9% seen once. Material: whole blood, obtained in connection with sensitization to the hapten diphenylcyclopropenone (DPC). Every receptor here comes from a woman aged 40 to 55 with alopecia areata. Some clones in this sample may be carry-over from other donors' samples.

The V gene is TRBV9, the J gene TRBJ1-2; 7 bases are shared with TRBD1. V was clipped by 0 bases and J by 2 bases; unmatched bases: 7. The CDR3 runs to 16 residues. The germline V gene encodes CDR1 SGDLS and CDR2 YYNGEE. The CDR3 is CASSVAPGQENYGYTF. CDR3 DNA: TGTGCCAGCAGCGTAGCCCCAGGACAGGAGAACTATGGCTACACCTTC.

This clonotype was observed at least ten times. The V call is TRBV10-3, the J call TRBJ1-2; 11 nucleotides agree with TRBD1. This CDR3 has 14 residues. CDR1 and CDR2 (germline): ENHRY, SYGVKD. The V gene end was trimmed by 6 bases and the J gene end by 8 bases; junction bases not matched to a gene: 8. The CDR3 region has the DNA TGTGCCATCAGGAACGTGGGACAGGGGGACGGCTACACCTTC. It yields the protein CAIRNVGQGDGYTF.

This clonotype was counted a few times. The chain carries TRBV7-9 and TRBJ2-5; 7 bases agree with TRBD1. The V gene's germline CDR1 is SEHNR and CDR2 FQNEAQ (reference sequence). With V trimmed by 4 bases and J by 3 bases, 8 bases remained unmatched. The CDR3 extends over 15 amino acids. Here the CDR3 reads CASSSPRDREETQYF. Here the CDR3 DNA reads TGTGCCAGCAGCTCCCCCCGGGACAGAGAAGAGACCCAGTACTTC. The full variable domain, in which reference TRBV7-9 and TRBJ2-5 provide the parts outside the CDR3, is DTGVSQNPRHKITKRGQNVTFRCDPISEHNRLYWYRQTLGQGPEFLTYFQNEAQLEKSRLLSDRFSAERPKGSFSTLEIQRTEQGDSAMYLCASSSPRDREETQYFGPGTRLLVL.

This clonotype was recorded many times. The V gene is TRBV6-5, the J gene TRBJ1-3; D remains ambiguous. Looked up from germline, CDR1 is MNHEY and CDR2 is SVGAGI. The CDR3 sequence is 15 residues long. V shed 8 bases and J shed 2 bases, with 16 bases lying between them. CDR3 residues: CASRPGLGAGNTIYF. The CDR3 DNA sequence: TGTGCCAGCCGCCCAGGCCTCGGGGCTGGAAACACCATATATTTT.

There are a few counts of this clonotype. The rearrangement uses TRBV6-2 or TRBV6-3 and TRBJ2-1; D might be TRBD2 (5 bases). V lost 3 bases to trimming and J lost 1 base, with 25 bases between them. Germline values: CDR1 MNHEY, CDR2 SVGEGT. There are 20 residues in the CDR3. CDR3 nucleotides: TGTGCCAGCAGTTATTTCGTCCCAAGACTATCAGACCCTTCCTACAATGAGCAGTTCTTC. Its protein is CASSYFVPRLSDPSYNEQFF.